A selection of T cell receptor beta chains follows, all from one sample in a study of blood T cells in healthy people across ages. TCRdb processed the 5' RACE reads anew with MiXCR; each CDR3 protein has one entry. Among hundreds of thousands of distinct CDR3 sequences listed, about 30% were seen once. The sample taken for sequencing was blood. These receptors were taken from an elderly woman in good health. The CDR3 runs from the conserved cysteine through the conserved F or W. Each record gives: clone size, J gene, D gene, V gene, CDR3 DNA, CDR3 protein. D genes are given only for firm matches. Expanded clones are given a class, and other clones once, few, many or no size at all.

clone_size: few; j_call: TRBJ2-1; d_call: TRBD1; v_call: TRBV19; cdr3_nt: TGTGCCAGTAGTATAGATGGAACAACAGGGGGCTCCTACAATGAGCAGTTCTTC; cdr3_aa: CASSIDGTTGGSYNEQFF
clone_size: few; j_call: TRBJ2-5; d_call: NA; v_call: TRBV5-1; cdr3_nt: TGCGCCAGCAGCTTGGGGCCAGGGATTGGCGAGACCCAGTACTTC; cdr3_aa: CASSLGPGIGETQYF
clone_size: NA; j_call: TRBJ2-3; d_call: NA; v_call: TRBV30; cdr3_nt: TGTGCCTGTACGAAGCTACAGGGTACAGATACGCAGTATTTT; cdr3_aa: CACTKLQGTDTQYF
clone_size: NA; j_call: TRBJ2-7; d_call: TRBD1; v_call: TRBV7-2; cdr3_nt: TGTGCCAGCAGCTCCCGACAGGGGCAGCTGAACGAGCAGTACTTC; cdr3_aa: CASSSRQGQLNEQYF
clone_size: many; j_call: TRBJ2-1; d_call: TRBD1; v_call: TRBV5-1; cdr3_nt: TGCGCCAGCAGCGGACCCTACAGGGGGCGAGTCGGGCATGAGCAGTTCTTC; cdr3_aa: CASSGPYRGRVGHEQFF
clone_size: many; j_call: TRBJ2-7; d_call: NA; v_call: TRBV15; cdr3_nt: TGTGCCACCAGCACTGGGGCCAGGCAGTACTTC; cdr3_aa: CATSTGARQYF
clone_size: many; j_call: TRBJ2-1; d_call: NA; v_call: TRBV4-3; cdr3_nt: TGCGCCAGCAGCCAAGATGCAGGGGCAGGCAATGAGCAGTTCTTC; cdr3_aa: CASSQDAGAGNEQFF
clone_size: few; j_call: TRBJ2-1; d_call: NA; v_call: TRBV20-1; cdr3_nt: TGCAGTGCTAGAGTGGGGGGAAACTCCTACAATGAGCAGTTCTTC; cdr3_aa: CSARVGGNSYNEQFF
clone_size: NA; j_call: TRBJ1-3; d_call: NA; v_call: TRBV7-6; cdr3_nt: TGTGCCAGCAGCTTAGATCTAACCCGAAACACCATATATTTT; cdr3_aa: CASSLDLTRNTIYF
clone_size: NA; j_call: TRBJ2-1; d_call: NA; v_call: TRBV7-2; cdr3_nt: TGTGCCAGCAGCCCGGGACGTAACCGGGATGAGCAGTTCTTC; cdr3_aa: CASSPGRNRDEQFF
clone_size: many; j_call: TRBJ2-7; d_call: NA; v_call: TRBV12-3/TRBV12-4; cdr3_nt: TGTGCCAGCAGTTTACGTCTAGAGGGGACCGAGCAGTACTTC; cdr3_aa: CASSLRLEGTEQYF
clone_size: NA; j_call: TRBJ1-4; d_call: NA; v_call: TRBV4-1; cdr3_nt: TGCGCCAGCGGCCAAGAAGAGGACTATATTGAAAAACTGTTTTTT; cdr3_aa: CASGQEEDYIEKLFF
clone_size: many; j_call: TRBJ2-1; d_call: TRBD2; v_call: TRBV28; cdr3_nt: TGTGCCAGCAAAACTAGCGCGGAAGGTGGCTATGAGCAGTTCTTC; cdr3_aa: CASKTSAEGGYEQFF
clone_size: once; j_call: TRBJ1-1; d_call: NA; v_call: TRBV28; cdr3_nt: TGTGCCAGCAGTACGAAAGGATTCACCCGCATGAACACTGAAGCTTTCTTT; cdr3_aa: CASSTKGFTRMNTEAFF
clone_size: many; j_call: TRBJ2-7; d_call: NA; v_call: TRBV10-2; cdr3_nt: TGCGCCAGCAGTGAGCCGATAGGGGCCAGCTCCTACGAGCAGTACTTC; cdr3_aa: CASSEPIGASSYEQYF
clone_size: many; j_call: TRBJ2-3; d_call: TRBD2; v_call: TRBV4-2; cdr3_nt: TGTGCCAGCAGCCAAGGTCCTAGCGGGGACCTCCTGAGCACAGATACGCAGTATTTT; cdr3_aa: CASSQGPSGDLLSTDTQYF
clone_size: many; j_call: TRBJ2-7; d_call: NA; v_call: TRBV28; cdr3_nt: TGTGCCAGCAGTTGGGCAGGGCAACTTGTTTCCTACGAGCAGTACTTC; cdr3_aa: CASSWAGQLVSYEQYF
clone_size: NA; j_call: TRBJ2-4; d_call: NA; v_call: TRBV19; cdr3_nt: TGTGCCAGTAGTATAGATGGAGGGATTCAGTACTTC; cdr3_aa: CASSIDGGIQYF
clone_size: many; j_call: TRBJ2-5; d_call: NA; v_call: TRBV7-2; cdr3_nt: TGCGCCAGCAGCTTGGACCGGGAGACCCAGTACTTC; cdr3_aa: CASSLDRETQYF
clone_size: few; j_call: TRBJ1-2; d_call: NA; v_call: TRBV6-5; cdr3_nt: TGTGCCAGCAGTTACTCGCTGGGGCTTCAAGGGGGCTACACCTTC; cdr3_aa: CASSYSLGLQGGYTF
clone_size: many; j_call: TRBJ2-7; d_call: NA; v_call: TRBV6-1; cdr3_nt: TGTGCCAGCAGGGTACAGGGAACCTACGAGCAGTACTTC; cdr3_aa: CASRVQGTYEQYF
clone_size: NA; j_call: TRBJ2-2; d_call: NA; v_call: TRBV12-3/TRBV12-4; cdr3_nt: TGTGCCAGCAGCCAAGGGACGCCTGCGAACACCGGGGAGCCGTTTTTT; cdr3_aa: CASSQGTPANTGEPFF
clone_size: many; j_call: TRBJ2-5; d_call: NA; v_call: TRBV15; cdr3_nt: TGTGCCACCAGCAGAGCTGACTCCGGAGAGACCCAGTACTTC; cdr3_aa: CATSRADSGETQYF
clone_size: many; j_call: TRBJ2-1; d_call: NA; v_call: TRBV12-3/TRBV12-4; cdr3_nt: TGTGCCAGCACCACCTTCAATGAGCAGTTCTTC; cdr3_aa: CASTTFNEQFF
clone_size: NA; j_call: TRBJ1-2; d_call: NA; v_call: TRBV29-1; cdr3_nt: TGCAGCGTTGACCTTGCTACCCACAGGGACGGCTACACCTTC; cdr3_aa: CSVDLATHRDGYTF
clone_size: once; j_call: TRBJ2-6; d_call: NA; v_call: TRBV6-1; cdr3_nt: TGTGCCTCGGCGAAAGGCCCTCCCGATCGTGGGGCCAACGTCCTGACTTTC; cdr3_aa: CASAKGPPDRGANVLTF
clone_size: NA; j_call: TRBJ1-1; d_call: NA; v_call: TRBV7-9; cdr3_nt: TGTGCCAGCGGCTTAGGGGTGGCGGGAACTGAAGCTTTCTTT; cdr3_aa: CASGLGVAGTEAFF
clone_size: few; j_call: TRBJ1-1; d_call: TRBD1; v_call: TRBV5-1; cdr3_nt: TGCGCCAGCAGCAAGGGACAGGGTTTGGGCACTGAAGCTTTCTTT; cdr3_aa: CASSKGQGLGTEAFF
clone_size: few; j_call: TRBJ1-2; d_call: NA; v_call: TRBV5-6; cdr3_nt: TGTGCCAGCAGCTTGGGTTTACGGGGGCCTAACTATGGCTACACCTTC; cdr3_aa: CASSLGLRGPNYGYTF
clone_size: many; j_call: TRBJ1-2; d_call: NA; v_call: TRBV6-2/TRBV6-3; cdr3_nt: TGTGCCAGCAGTCAAACAGAGAACTATGGCTACACCTTC; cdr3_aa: CASSQTENYGYTF
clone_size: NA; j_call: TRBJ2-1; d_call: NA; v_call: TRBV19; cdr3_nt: TGTGCCAGTAGTATGGGTTGGGGTAGCTCCTACAATGAGCAGTTCTTC; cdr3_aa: CASSMGWGSSYNEQFF
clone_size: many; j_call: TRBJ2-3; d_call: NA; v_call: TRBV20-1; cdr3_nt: TGCAGTGCCCAGTCCAACGAGGGGGAGGAGGGTACGCAGTATTTT; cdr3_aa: CSAQSNEGEEGTQYF
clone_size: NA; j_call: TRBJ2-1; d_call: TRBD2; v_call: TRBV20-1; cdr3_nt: TGCAGTGCTCCAAATAGCGGGAGGGCCATCTATGAGCAGTTCTTC; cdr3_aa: CSAPNSGRAIYEQFF
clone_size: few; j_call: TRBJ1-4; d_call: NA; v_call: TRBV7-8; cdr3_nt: TGTGCCAGCAGCCCAGACCCGGAGAATGAAAAACTGTTTTTT; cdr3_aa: CASSPDPENEKLFF
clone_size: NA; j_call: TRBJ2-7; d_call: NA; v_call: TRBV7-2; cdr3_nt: TGTGCCAGCAGCTCGAACCGGGGCTACGAGCAGTACTTC; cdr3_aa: CASSSNRGYEQYF
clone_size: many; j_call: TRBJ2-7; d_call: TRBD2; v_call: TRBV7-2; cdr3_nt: TGTGCCAGCAGTTTGGGGGCTAGCGGGTGGGAGCAGTACTTC; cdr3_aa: CASSLGASGWEQYF
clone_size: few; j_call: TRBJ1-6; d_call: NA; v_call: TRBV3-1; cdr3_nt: TGTGCCAGCAGCTCCTTTCAGTCCGCGAGGTATAATTCACCCCTCCACTTT; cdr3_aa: CASSSFQSARYNSPLHF
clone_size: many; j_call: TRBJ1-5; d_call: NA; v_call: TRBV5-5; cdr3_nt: TGTGCCAGCAGCTTTAGTGCCTCGGGTCAGCCCCAGCATTTT; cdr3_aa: CASSFSASGQPQHF
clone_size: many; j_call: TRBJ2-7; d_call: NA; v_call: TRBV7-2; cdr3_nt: TGTGCCAGCAGCTTCAGGGGGATGGGACTTGCCTACGAGCAGTACTTC; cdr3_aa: CASSFRGMGLAYEQYF
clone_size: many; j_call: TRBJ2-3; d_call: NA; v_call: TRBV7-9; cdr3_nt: TGTGCCAGCATCAACTCCCCGGGACGTGAAGTAGGGGATACGCAGTATTTT; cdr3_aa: CASINSPGREVGDTQYF
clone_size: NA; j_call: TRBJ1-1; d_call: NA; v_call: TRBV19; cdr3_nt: TGTGCCAGTAGTTATCTAGGGTTGAACACTGAAGCTTTCTTT; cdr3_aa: CASSYLGLNTEAFF
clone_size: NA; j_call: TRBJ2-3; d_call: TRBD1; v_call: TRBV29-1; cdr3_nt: TGCAGCGTTGAAAAGGGGGCAGTCACAGATATGCAGTGTTTT; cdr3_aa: CSVEKGAVTDMQCF
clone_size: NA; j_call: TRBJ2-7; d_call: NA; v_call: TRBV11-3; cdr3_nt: TGTGCCAGCAGCGCAGGGGGGTTAGCCTACGAGCAGTACTTC; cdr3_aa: CASSAGGLAYEQYF